A selection of T cell receptor beta chains follows, all from one sample in a study of T cells of healthy individuals. TCRdb reanalysed the 5' RACE reads using MiXCR and keeps one entry per CDR3 protein. The sample consists of about 96,000 distinct CDR3 sequences, under 20% of them appearing once. These receptors were obtained from a human donor in good health. Both conserved end residues are trimmed from each CDR3.

j_gene: TRBJ1-5
v_gene: TRBV10-3
CDR3aa: AISEGLAGSRPQH

j_gene: TRBJ1-2
v_gene: TRBV20-1
CDR3aa: SAEPGGRGYGYT

j_gene: TRBJ2-7
v_gene: TRBV7-2
CDR3aa: ASSLGVVLEVEQY

j_gene: TRBJ2-3
v_gene: TRBV5-1
CDR3aa: ASSFQGLSTDTQY

j_gene: TRBJ2-7
v_gene: TRBV28
CDR3aa: ACGSSYEQY

j_gene: TRBJ2-2
v_gene: TRBV28
CDR3aa: ASSPHGGGELF

j_gene: TRBJ2-2
v_gene: TRBV28
CDR3aa: ASSYPGGSNTGELF

j_gene: TRBJ1-1
v_gene: TRBV7-9
CDR3aa: ASSLARNTEAF

j_gene: TRBJ2-7
v_gene: TRBV25-1
CDR3aa: ASSETGGTYEQY

j_gene: TRBJ1-1
v_gene: TRBV20-1
CDR3aa: SASVGDTEAF

j_gene: TRBJ1-6
v_gene: TRBV7-2
CDR3aa: ASSLAAGNSPLH

j_gene: TRBJ2-5
v_gene: TRBV4-1
CDR3aa: ASSRSRGETQY

j_gene: TRBJ2-3
v_gene: TRBV7-9
CDR3aa: ASTKTSGGATDTQY

j_gene: TRBJ2-1
v_gene: TRBV4-2
CDR3aa: ASSVGLAGGSSYNEQF

j_gene: TRBJ2-2
v_gene: TRBV6-4
CDR3aa: ASSDRPTGELF

j_gene: TRBJ2-7
v_gene: TRBV7-9
CDR3aa: ASSLVPPYDEQY